The TCR beta chain under discussion was sequenced for a study of PD-L1 blockade in urothelial cancer. Whole-study context: In the mid-2010s therapy began: atezolizumab 1,200 mg intravenously every 3 weeks. Patients had received 0 to 3 prior chemotherapy regimens. The analyses of blood took place 3 weeks (second dose) and 6 weeks after treatment start.

The CDR3 consists of 16 residues. Germline CDR1 and CDR2: SGHAT and FQNNGV. V gave up 4 bases and J gave up 2 bases; unmatched junction bases: 2. This table comes from immunoSEQ multiplex PCR, and its TCRdb copy is limited to in-frame clones, with some not included. This table has 80,000 to 95,000 clones, over 80% appearing once. As for time point: peripheral blood 6 weeks after treatment start. Sequenced here: PBMCs, sampled around atezolizumab (anti-PD-L1) treatment. The rearrangement joins TRBV11-2 to TRBJ2-1; 13 bases map to TRBD2. The clonotype was recovered from a man in his 70s with urothelial cancer. In DNA form, the CDR3 reads TGTGCCAGCAGCTCACTAGCGGGAGGGCCCTACAATGAGCAGTTCTTC. It specifies CASSSLAGGPYNEQFF.